This TCR beta chain was captured by sequencing in a study of Ad26.COV2.S vaccination and SARS-CoV-2 variants. Findings and limits, study-wide: Placebo recipients trailed vaccine recipients in spike-specific TCR breadth.

Measured with immunoSEQ multiplex PCR; TCRdb has only the in-frame clones, and not every one. The sample contains under 550,000 clones, approximately 87% of which appear only once. Germline CDR1 is MDHEN and CDR2 is SYDVKM. The V and J ends lost 6 bases and 4 bases respectively, with 21 bases between them. This CDR3 comprises 16 residues. Treatment: over 15 received Ad26.COV2.S at low or high dose, single or two shots; about five received placebo; per-sample allocation not given. After the first vaccine or placebo injection, samples were drawn on day 63. This clone occurred once. Its matching antigen is unknown.

The sequences come from peripheral blood, collected in a trial of Ad26.COV2.S vaccine versus placebo. The chain joins TRBV28 to TRBJ1-2; tentative D call: TRBD1 (5 bases). The TCR comes from a person aged 18-65 years who received the Ad26.COV2.S COVID-19 vaccine or a placebo. CDR3 in DNA: TGTGCCAGCAGGCCTGGCCCGGGATCAGGGAGCTATGGCTACACCTTC. Protein: CASRPGPGSGSYGYTF.